This TCR beta chain was profiled in a study of T cells after yellow fever vaccination. Findings of the study overall: Relatively few clonotypes were ones that appeared in both CD4 and CD8 compartments. Booster sampling recovered most clones from primary vaccination (nearly 98% CD4, roughly 86% CD8).

This clonotype showed up many times. Its antigen is not identified. TCRdb ran MiXCR on the 5' RACE reads and lists one entry per CDR3 protein. The repertoire holds about 69,000 distinct CDR3 sequences, with 5% to 6.5% as singletons. The clonotype comes from a man in his late teens or twenties who received the YFV17D yellow fever vaccine. This material consisted of CD4+ T cells sorted from PBMCs, taken roughly 14 days after the first yellow fever vaccination.

CDR3 bases: TGTGCCTGGAGTCCCTCGGGGCGGGGTGGCTACACCTTC. Translated, it gives CAWSPSGRGGYTF. The rearrangement joins TRBV30 to TRBJ1-2; D is possibly TRBD1 (5 bases). CDR3 length equals 13 residues. CDR1 and CDR2 from the germline V gene are GTSNPN and SVGIG (reference sequence). Deletions cut 2 bases from V and 7 bases from J, with 14 bases between.